Detailed here is one T cell receptor beta chain. What it recognizes is unknown. The length of the CDR3 is 12 residues. Trimming took 5 bases from V and 4 from J, leaving 8 bases between them. Germline V gene lookup returns CDR1 MNHEY and CDR2 SMNVEV (reference sequence). These data belong to a study of a mutant IDH1 vaccine in newly diagnosed glioma. Data came from immunoSEQ multiplex PCR; TCRdb stores just in-frame clones and leaves some out. The sample has about 94,000 clones, under 90% seen once. As for time point: week 47, end of study. The vaccine gave 300 ug of a 20-mer mutant IDH1 peptide subcutaneously per dose.

The clonotype originates from a woman in her fifties or sixties with glioma. The chain employs TRBV27 and TRBJ1-1; possibly TRBD1 for D (6 bases). The sequencing here drew on PBMCs, taken from a glioma patient whose treatment included an IDH1 peptide vaccine. In DNA, the CDR3 is TGTGCCAGCAGTAAGGGGGGCACTGAAGCTTTCTTT. As protein: CASSKGGTEAFF.